This is a list of T cell receptor beta chains from one sample in a study of shared clonotypes between healthy human individuals. TCRdb's copy holds only in-frame clones and misses some; the assay was immunoSEQ multiplex PCR. The profile covers about 1.5 million clones, with 95% to 99% appearing a single time and less than 0.55% taken by the ten largest. Source material: naive CD4+ T cells sorted from blood. The receptors shown here come from a man aged 30-40 years in good health. CDR3s include the opening cysteine and the closing phenylalanine or tryptophan. D genes are given only for firm matches. Expanded clones are given a class, and other clones once, few, many or no size at all.

>TRBJ1-3|15|-|TRBV5-6|-
CASSFDSLSGNTIYF
TGTGCCAGCAGCTTCGACAGTCTCTCTGGAAACACCATATATTTT
>TRBJ2-3|15|once|TRBV7-8|-
CASSERQRAPDTQYF
TGTGCCAGCAGCGAACGACAGCGGGCTCCAGATACGCAGTATTTT
>TRBJ1-4|15|-|TRBV9|-
CASSVSPAVNEKLFF
TGTGCCAGCAGCGTATCTCCAGCGGTTAATGAAAAACTGTTTTTT
>TRBJ2-2|16|-|TRBV7-2|TRBD2
CASSRGLAGVSGELFF
TGTGCCAGCAGCAGAGGACTAGCGGGAGTGTCCGGGGAGCTGTTTTTT
>TRBJ1-4|14|-|TRBV6-5|-
CASSRRSRGEKLFF
TGTGCCAGCAGTCGGCGGTCACGGGGTGAAAAACTGTTTTTT
>TRBJ1-1|15|-|TRBV27|TRBD1
CASSFLQGSPTEAFF
TGTGCCAGCAGTTTTCTACAGGGGTCGCCCACTGAAGCTTTCTTT
>TRBJ2-5|17|-|TRBV7-9|-
CASSFPPGRQGSETQYF
TGTGCCAGCAGCTTCCCCCCCGGGCGGCAGGGTTCAGAGACCCAGTACTTC
>TRBJ2-5|13|-|TRBV9|TRBD2
CASRGLAEETQYF
TGTGCCAGCAGGGGACTAGCGGAAGAGACCCAGTACTTC
>TRBJ2-7|15|-|TRBV15|TRBD1
CATSRPGQRHYEQYF
TGTGCCACCAGCAGGCCGGGACAGAGACACTACGAGCAGTACTTC
>TRBJ2-2|16|once|TRBV5-4|-
CASSGTAQVNTGELFF
TGTGCCAGCAGCGGGACCGCGCAGGTGAACACCGGGGAGCTGTTTTTT
>TRBJ1-1|12|-|TRBV6-5|-
CASSYGGGEAFF
TGTGCCAGCAGTTATGGGGGTGGTGAAGCTTTCTTT
>TRBJ2-7|13|-|TRBV19|-
CASSGQPPYEQYF
TGTGCCAGTAGTGGGCAGCCACCCTACGAGCAGTACTTC
>TRBJ2-7|14|-|TRBV6-1|-
CASSERPGKYEQYF
TGTGCCAGCAGTGAAAGGCCAGGGAAGTACGAGCAGTACTTC
>TRBJ1-1|14|-|TRBV5-6|-
CASSLNRRDTEAFF
TGTGCCAGCAGCTTGAACCGGAGGGATACTGAAGCTTTCTTT
>TRBJ2-1|16|-|TRBV11-2|-
CASSPHAGESYNEQFF
TGTGCCAGCAGCCCCCATGCGGGTGAGTCCTACAATGAGCAGTTCTTC
>TRBJ1-4|13|-|TRBV9|-
CASSGTSTGKLFF
TGTGCCAGCAGCGGTACGTCAACTGGGAAACTGTTTTTT
>TRBJ2-3|17|-|TRBV2|TRBD2
CASSEAGLAGPPDTQYF
TGTGCCAGCAGTGAAGCGGGACTAGCGGGCCCCCCAGATACGCAGTATTTT
>TRBJ2-2|16|once|TRBV11-3|TRBD2
CASSYDGTSETGELFF
TGTGCCAGCAGCTACGACGGGACTAGCGAAACCGGGGAGCTGTTTTTT
>TRBJ1-2|16|-|TRBV9|TRBD1
CASSALTGRNNYGYTF
TGTGCCAGCAGCGCTCTGACAGGGAGGAATAACTATGGCTACACCTTC
>TRBJ2-2|13|-|TRBV13|-
CASSPRPVGELFF
TGTGCCAGCAGCCCGCGACCGGTCGGGGAGCTGTTTTTT
>TRBJ2-5|16|-|TRBV27|TRBD2
CASRLQGTSGAQSQYF
TGTGCCAGCAGACTGCAGGGGACTAGCGGGGCCCAGAGCCAGTACTTC
>TRBJ2-3|13|-|TRBV7-2|-
CASSTDYTDTQYF
TGTGCCAGCAGCACAGACTACACAGATACGCAGTATTTT
>TRBJ2-7|14|-|TRBV18|-
CASSVKTGGVEQYF
TGTGCCAGCTCAGTCAAGACAGGTGGCGTCGAGCAGTACTTC
>TRBJ2-3|15|-|TRBV5-1|TRBD2
CASSSVAGSTDTQYF
TGCGCCAGCAGCTCAGTAGCGGGAAGCACAGATACGCAGTATTTT
>TRBJ2-5|15|-|TRBV5-1|TRBD2
CASSGEGRGDGTQYF
TGCGCCAGCAGCGGAGAGGGACGGGGGGATGGGACCCAGTACTTC
>TRBJ2-7|14|-|TRBV21-1|-
CASTSTSEAYEQYF
TGTGCCAGCACTTCGACTAGCGAGGCCTACGAGCAGTACTTC
>TRBJ2-3|15|-|TRBV5-1|-
CASGPRGTTTDTQYF
TGCGCCAGCGGGCCTAGGGGGACAACAACAGATACGCAGTATTTT
>TRBJ1-5|14|-|TRBV2|-
CASSERTDNQPQHF
TGTGCCAGCAGTGAAAGGACAGATAATCAGCCCCAGCATTTT
>TRBJ1-3|15|-|TRBV28|-
CASSLGAGSGNTIYF
TGTGCCAGCAGTTTAGGGGCAGGGAGTGGAAACACCATATATTTT
>TRBJ2-4|16|-|TRBV10-3|TRBD2
CAISENGASGLHIQYF
TGTGCCATCAGTGAGAACGGGGCTAGCGGGTTGCACATTCAGTACTTC
>TRBJ1-1|15|-|TRBV6-1|-
CASSTAGGVQTEAFF
TGTGCCAGCAGTACCGCGGGGGGGGTGCAAACTGAAGCTTTCTTT
>TRBJ2-5|17|-|TRBV9|TRBD2
CASSVDPRAGGLPQEYF
TGTGCCAGCAGCGTAGACCCCCGAGCGGGAGGACTTCCCCAAGAGTACTTC
>TRBJ1-2|18|-|TRBV9|-
CASSALPVGPPRNYGYTF
TGTGCCAGCAGCGCCCTTCCCGTCGGGCCTCCGCGGAACTATGGCTACACCTTC
>TRBJ1-5|15|-|TRBV7-9|-
CASSLSTGIGQPQHF
TGTGCCAGCAGCTTAAGTACAGGGATAGGACAGCCCCAGCATTTT
>TRBJ2-7|13|-|TRBV6-1|TRBD1
CASSHRGPYEQYF
TGTGCCAGCAGTCACAGGGGCCCCTACGAGCAGTACTTC
>TRBJ2-3|16|-|TRBV28|-
CASSKRVQLSTDTQYF
TGTGCCAGCAGTAAAAGGGTTCAGTTAAGCACAGATACGCAGTATTTT
>TRBJ2-1|15|-|TRBV5-1|-
CASSLAGQTYNEQFF
TGCGCCAGCAGCTTGGCTGGACAGACCTACAATGAGCAGTTCTTC
>TRBJ2-7|16|-|TRBV14|-
CASSQVNPIRRYEQYF
TGTGCCAGCAGCCAAGTTAATCCGATACGACGCTACGAGCAGTACTTC
>TRBJ2-7|14|-|TRBV5-5|-
CASTLWGDTYEQYF
TGTGCCAGCACCCTGTGGGGAGATACCTACGAGCAGTACTTC
>TRBJ1-5|16|-|TRBV6-5|TRBD1
CASSSTGATSYQPQHF
TGTGCCAGCAGTTCGACAGGGGCTACGTCGTATCAGCCCCAGCATTTT
>TRBJ2-2|15|-|TRBV5-1|-
CASSFGGIGPGELFF
TGCGCCAGCAGCTTTGGGGGGATCGGTCCCGGGGAGCTGTTTTTT
>TRBJ2-2|14|-|TRBV2|-
CASKDRTLAGELFF
TGTGCCAGCAAGGACCGTACTCTCGCCGGGGAGCTGTTTTTT
>TRBJ1-5|15|-|TRBV18|TRBD1
CASSPGTGSYQPQHF
TGTGCCAGCTCACCCGGGACAGGGAGTTATCAGCCCCAGCATTTT
>TRBJ1-2|12|-|TRBV6-5|-
CASTTGLSGYTF
TGTGCCAGCACCACGGGTCTCAGTGGCTACACCTTC
>TRBJ2-3|15|-|TRBV7-9|-
CASSSGLLSTDTQYF
TGTGCCAGCAGCTCAGGACTCCTGAGCACAGATACGCAGTATTTT
>TRBJ2-1|16|-|TRBV7-9|TRBD2
CASSLSWDYPFNEQFF
TGTGCCAGCAGCTTGTCTTGGGACTACCCGTTCAATGAGCAGTTCTTC
>TRBJ2-7|11|-|TRBV7-2|-
CASSSVYEQYF
TGTGCCAGCAGCTCAGTCTACGAGCAGTACTTC
>TRBJ2-7|17|-|TRBV19|TRBD2
CASSIVLTSGTHYEQYF
TGTGCCAGTAGTATAGTTCTGACTAGCGGGACACACTACGAGCAGTACTTC
>TRBJ2-7|12|-|TRBV25-1|-
CASSGPSYEQYF
TGTGCCAGCAGTGGACCGTCCTACGAGCAGTACTTC
>TRBJ1-1|16|-|TRBV7-9|TRBD1
CASSLDVGQGKTGAFF
TGTGCCAGCAGCTTAGATGTTGGACAGGGGAAAACCGGGGCTTTCTTT
>TRBJ2-7|15|-|TRBV19|-
CASSPTWERGYEQYF
TGTGCCAGTAGCCCCACGTGGGAGAGAGGTTACGAGCAGTACTTC
>TRBJ2-7|13|-|TRBV7-2|TRBD2
CASSLSGSYEQYF
TGTGCCAGCAGCTTAAGCGGGAGCTACGAGCAGTACTTC
>TRBJ1-5|16|-|TRBV9|-
CASSVVSRSSNQPQHF
TGTGCCAGCAGCGTAGTATCCAGGAGTAGCAATCAGCCCCAGCATTTT
>TRBJ2-7|15|-|TRBV6-5|-
CASSPSGTRTHEQYF
TGTGCCAGCTCCCCCTCCGGGACAAGGACGCACGAGCAGTACTTC
>TRBJ2-7|10|-|TRBV28|-
CASSFNEQYF
TGTGCCAGCAGTTTTAATGAGCAGTACTTC
>TRBJ2-2|17|-|TRBV27|TRBD2
CASSSPLLAGDAGELFF
TGTGCCAGCAGTTCCCCCTTACTAGCGGGAGATGCCGGGGAGCTGTTTTTT
>TRBJ2-7|12|-|TRBV28|-
CASSLRGYEQYF
TGTGCCAGCAGTTTACGAGGGTACGAGCAGTACTTC
>TRBJ1-1|13|-|TRBV7-6|-
CASSLYWNTEAFF
TGTGCCAGCAGCTTATACTGGAACACTGAAGCTTTCTTT
>TRBJ2-7|14|once|TRBV5-1|-
CASNKNGPSYEQYF
TGCGCCAGCAACAAGAATGGCCCCTCCTACGAGCAGTACTTC
>TRBJ2-2|15|-|TRBV5-5|TRBD2
CASSLAGGNTGELFF
TGTGCCAGCAGCCTAGCGGGAGGGAACACCGGGGAGCTGTTTTTT